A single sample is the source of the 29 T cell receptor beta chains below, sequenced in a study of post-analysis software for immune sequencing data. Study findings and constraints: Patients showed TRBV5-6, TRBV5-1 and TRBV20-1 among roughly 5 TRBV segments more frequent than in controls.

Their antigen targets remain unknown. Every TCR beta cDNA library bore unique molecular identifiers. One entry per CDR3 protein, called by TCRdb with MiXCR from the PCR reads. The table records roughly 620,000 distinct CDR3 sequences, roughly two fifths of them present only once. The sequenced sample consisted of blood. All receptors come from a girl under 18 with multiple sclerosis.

CDR3 sequence: CASSWGGSDEQYF. The CDR3, as DNA: TGTGCCAGCAGTTGGGGAGGGTCCGACGAGCAGTACTTC. The V gene is TRBV12-3 or TRBV12-4, the J gene TRBJ2-7, with 7 bases matching TRBD2. The ends lost 4 bases at V and 5 bases at J; junction bases unmatched: 5. The CDR3 loop spans 13 amino acids.

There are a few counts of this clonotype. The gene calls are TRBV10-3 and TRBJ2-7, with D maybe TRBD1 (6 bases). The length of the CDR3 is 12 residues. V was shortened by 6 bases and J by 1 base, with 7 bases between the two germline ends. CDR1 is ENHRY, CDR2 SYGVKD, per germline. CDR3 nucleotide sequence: TGTGCCATCAGCGACAGGTCCTACGAGCAGTACTTC. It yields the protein CAISDRSYEQYF.

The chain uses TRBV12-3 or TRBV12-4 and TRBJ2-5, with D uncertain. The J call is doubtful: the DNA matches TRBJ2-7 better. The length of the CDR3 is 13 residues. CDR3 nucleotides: TGTGCCAGCAGTTTAGCGGAGACCCACGAGCAGTACTTC. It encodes CASSLAETHEQYF.

The CDR3 bases are TGTGCCAGCAGCCAAGTCGGGACAGTAATGGGGAAATCCTACAATGAGCAGTTCTTC. This sequence encodes CASSQVGTVMGKSYNEQFF. V is TRBV3-1 and J is TRBJ2-1; 7 bases match TRBD1. The V segment lost 1 base and the J segment 1 base; nucleotides outside the gene matches: 13. In germline, CDR1 is LGHDT, CDR2 YNNKEL (reference sequence). The CDR3 is 19 residues long.

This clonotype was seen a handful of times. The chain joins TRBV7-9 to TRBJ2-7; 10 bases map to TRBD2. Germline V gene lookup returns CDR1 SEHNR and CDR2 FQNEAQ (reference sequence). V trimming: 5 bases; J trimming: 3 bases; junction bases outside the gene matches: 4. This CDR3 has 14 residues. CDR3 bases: TGTGCCAGCAGCCAGACTAGCGGGCTCTACGAGCAGTACTTC. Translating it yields CASSQTSGLYEQYF.

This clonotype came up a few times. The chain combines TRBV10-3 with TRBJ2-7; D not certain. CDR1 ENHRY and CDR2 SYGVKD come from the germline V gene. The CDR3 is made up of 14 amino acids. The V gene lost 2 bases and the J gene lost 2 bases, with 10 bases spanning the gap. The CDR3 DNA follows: TGTGCCATCAGTGAGATGGATAAACCCTACGAGCAGTACTTC. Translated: CAISEMDKPYEQYF.

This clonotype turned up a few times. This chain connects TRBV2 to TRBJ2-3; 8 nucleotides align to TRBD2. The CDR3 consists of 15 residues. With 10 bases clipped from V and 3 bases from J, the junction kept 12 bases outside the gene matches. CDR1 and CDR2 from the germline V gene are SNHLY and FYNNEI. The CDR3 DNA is TGTGCCATCCCGGGTTTAGCGGGGCCTACAGATACGCAGTATTTT. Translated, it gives CAIPGLAGPTDTQYF.

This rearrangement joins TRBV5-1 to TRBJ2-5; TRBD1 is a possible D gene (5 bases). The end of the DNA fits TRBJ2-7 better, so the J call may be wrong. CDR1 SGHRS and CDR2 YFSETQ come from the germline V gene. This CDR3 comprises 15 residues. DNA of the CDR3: TGCGCCGCCAGCTTAGGGGCCGGGTATACCGACGAGCAGTACTTC. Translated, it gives CAASLGAGYTDEQYF.

Here the CDR3 DNA reads TGTGCCATCAGTGAGGCTGACAGCAATCAGCCCCAGCATTTT. Residues: CAISEADSNQPQHF. The genes are TRBV10-3 and TRBJ1-5; D call uncertain. The CDR3 totals 14 residues. Germline-derived CDR1 and CDR2 are ENHRY and SYGVKD. V lost 2 bases and J 1 base, leaving 6 bases between the germline ends.

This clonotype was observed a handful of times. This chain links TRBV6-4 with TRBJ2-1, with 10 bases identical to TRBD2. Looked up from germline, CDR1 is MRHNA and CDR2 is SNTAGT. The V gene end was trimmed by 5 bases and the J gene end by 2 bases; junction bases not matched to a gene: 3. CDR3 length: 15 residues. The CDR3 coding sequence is TGTGCCAGCAGTCTTAGCGGGAGGACCTACAATGAGCAGTTCTTC. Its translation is CASSLSGRTYNEQFF.

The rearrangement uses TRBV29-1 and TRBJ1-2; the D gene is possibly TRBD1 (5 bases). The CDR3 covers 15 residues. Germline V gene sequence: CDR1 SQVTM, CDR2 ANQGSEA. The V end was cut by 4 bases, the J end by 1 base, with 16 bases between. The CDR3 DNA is TGCAGCGTTGCCCCTCAGGGCGGAGTTAACTATGGCTACACCTTC. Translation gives CSVAPQGGVNYGYTF.

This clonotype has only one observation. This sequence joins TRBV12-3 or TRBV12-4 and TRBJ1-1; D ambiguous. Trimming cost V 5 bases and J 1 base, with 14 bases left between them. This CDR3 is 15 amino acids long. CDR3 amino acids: CASSPGGGGNTEAFF. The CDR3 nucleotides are TGTGCCAGCAGTCCCGGAGGAGGCGGGAACACTGAAGCTTTCTTT.

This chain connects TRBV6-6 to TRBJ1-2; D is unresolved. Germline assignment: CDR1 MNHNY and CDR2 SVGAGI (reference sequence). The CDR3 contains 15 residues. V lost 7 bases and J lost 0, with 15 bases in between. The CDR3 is CASTLHARTNYGYTF. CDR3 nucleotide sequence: TGTGCCAGCACCCTCCATGCAAGAACTAACTATGGCTACACCTTC.

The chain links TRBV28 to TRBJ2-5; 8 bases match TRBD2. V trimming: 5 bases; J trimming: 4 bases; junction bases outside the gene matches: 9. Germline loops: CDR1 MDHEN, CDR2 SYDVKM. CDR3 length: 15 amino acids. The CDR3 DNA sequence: TGTGCCAGCAGTACTATTTGGGCGGGGGGAGAGACCCAGTACTTC. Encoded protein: CASSTIWAGGETQYF.

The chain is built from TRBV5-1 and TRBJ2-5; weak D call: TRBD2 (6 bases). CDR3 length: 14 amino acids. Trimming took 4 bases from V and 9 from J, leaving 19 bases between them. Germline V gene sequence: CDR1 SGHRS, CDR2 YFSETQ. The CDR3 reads CASSPTGGRRAQYF. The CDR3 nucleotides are TGCGCCAGCAGCCCGACTGGCGGCCGGAGGGCCCAGTACTTC.

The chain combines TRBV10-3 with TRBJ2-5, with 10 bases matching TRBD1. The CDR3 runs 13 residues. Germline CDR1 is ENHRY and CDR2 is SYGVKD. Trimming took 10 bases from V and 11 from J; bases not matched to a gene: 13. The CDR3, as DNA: TGTGCCACTGAGGGACAGGGGACCCGTGGGCAGTACTTC. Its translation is CATEGQGTRGQYF.

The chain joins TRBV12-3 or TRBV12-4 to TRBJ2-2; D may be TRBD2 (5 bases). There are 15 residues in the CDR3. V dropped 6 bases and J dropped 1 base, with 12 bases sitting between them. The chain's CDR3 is CASSSTGLNTGELFF. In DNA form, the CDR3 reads TGTGCCAGCAGCTCCACTGGACTGAACACCGGGGAGCTGTTTTTT.

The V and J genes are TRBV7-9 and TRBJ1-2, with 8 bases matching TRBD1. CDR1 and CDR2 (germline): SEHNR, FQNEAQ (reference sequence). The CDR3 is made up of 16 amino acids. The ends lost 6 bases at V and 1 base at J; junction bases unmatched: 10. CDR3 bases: TGTGCCAGCAGTCCAGGGGGCGCGGGGATTAACTATGGCTACACCTTC. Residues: CASSPGGAGINYGYTF. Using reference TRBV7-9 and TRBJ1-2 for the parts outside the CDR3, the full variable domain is DTGVSQNPRHKITKRGQNVTFRCDPISEHNRLYWYRQTLGQGPEFLTYFQNEAQLEKSRLLSDRFSAERPKGSFSTLEIQRTEQGDSAMYLCASSPGGAGINYGYTFGSGTRLTVV.

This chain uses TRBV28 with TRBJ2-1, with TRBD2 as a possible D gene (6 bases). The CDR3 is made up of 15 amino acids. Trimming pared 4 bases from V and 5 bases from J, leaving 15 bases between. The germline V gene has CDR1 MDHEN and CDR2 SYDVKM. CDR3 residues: CASSSGGGIDNEQFF. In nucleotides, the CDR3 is TGTGCCAGCAGTTCGGGTGGGGGGATCGACAATGAGCAGTTCTTC. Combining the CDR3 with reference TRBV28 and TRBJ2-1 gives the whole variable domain DVKVTQSSRYLVKRTGEKVFLECVQDMDHENMFWYRQDPGLGLRLIYFSYDVKMKEKGDIPEGYSVSREKKERFSLILESASTNQTSMYLCASSSGGGIDNEQFFGPGTRLTVL.

The CDR3 here is CASSYGGGSDEQYF. CDR3 in DNA: TGTGCCAGCAGTTACGGCGGGGGGAGCGACGAGCAGTACTTC. The rearrangement uses TRBV6-2 or TRBV6-3 and TRBJ2-5, with TRBD2 matching over 8 bases. The end of the DNA aligns better with TRBJ2-7, so the J call may be wrong. The CDR3 runs 14 residues. Germline V gene lookup returns CDR1 MNHEY and CDR2 SVGEGT.

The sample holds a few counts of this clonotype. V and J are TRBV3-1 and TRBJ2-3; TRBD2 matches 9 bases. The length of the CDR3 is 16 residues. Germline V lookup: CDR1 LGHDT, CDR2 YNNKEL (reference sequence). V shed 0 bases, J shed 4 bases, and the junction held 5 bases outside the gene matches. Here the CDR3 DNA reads TGTGCCAGCAGCCAAGAGACAGCGGGGGGCGCAGATACGCAGTATTTT. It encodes CASSQETAGGADTQYF.

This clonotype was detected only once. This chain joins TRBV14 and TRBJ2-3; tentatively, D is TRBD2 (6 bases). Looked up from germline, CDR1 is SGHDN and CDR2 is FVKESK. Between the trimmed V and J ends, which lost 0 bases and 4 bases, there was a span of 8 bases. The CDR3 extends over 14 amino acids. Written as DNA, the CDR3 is TGTGCCAGCAGCCAAGAGGAGGGTTCAGATACGCAGTATTTT. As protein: CASSQEEGSDTQYF.

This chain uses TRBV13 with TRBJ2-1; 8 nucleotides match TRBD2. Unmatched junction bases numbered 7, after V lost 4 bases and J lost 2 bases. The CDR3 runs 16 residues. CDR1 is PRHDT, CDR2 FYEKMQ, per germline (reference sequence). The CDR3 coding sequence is TGTGCCAGCAGCTCCGCTACTAGCGGTACCTACAATGAGCAGTTCTTC. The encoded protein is CASSSATSGTYNEQFF.

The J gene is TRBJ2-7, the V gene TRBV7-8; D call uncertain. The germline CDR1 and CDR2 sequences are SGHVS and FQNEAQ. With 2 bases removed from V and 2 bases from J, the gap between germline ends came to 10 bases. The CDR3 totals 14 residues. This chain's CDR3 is CASSLRTLAYEQYF. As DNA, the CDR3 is TGTGCCAGCAGCTTACGAACCTTGGCCTACGAGCAGTACTTC.

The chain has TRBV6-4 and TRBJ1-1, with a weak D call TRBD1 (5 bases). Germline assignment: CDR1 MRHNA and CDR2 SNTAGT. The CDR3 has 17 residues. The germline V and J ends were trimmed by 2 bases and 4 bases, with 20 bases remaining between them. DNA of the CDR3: TGTGCCAGCAGTGACCCCCCCGGGGTGGGGGTAATCACTGAAGCTTTCTTT. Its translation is CASSDPPGVGVITEAFF.

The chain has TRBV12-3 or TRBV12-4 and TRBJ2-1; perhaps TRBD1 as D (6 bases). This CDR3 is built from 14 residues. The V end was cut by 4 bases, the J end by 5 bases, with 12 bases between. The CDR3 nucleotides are TGTGCCAGCAGTTCACCACAGGGTAACAATGAGCAGTTCTTC. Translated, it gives CASSSPQGNNEQFF.

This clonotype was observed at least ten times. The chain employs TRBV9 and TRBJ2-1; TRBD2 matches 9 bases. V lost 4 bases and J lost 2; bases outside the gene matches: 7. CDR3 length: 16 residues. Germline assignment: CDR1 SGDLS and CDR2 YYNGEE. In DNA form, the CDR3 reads TGTGCCAGCAGCCCCCCCGGGACTAGCCCCTACAATGAGCAGTTCTTC. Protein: CASSPPGTSPYNEQFF.

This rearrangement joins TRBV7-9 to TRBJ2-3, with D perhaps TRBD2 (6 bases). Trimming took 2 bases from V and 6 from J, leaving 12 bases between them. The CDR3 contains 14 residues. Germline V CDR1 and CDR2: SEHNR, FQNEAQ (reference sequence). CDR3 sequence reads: CASSLNAGPDTQYF. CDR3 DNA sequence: TGTGCCAGCAGCTTAAACGCGGGGCCGGATACGCAGTATTTT.

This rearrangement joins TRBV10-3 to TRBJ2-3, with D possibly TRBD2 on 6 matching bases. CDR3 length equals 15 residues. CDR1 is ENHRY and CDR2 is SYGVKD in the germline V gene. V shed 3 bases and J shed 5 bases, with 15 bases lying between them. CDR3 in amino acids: CAISEWEVDKDTQYF. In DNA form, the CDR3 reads TGTGCCATCAGTGAATGGGAGGTAGATAAAGATACGCAGTATTTT.